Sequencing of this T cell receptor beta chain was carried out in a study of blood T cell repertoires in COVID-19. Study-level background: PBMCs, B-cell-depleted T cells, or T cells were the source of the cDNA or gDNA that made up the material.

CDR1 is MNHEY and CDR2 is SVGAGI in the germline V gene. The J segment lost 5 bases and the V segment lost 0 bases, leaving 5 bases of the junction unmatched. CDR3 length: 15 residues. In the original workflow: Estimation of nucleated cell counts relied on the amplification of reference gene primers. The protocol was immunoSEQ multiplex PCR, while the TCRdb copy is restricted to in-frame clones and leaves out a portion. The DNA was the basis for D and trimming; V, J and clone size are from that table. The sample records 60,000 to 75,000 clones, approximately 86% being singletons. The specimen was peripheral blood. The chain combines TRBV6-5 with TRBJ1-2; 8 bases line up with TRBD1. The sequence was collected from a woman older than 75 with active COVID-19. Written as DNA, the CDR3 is TGTGCCAGCAGTTACTCGGGGACAGGAGCATATGGCTACACCTTC. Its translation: CASSYSGTGAYGYTF.